This T cell receptor beta chain was recovered during a study of PD-L1 blockade in urothelial cancer. Study context: Intravenous atezolizumab, 1,200 mg every 3 weeks, was begun by patients in the mid-2010s.

In germline, CDR1 is SGHRS, CDR2 YFSETQ. V shed 5 bases, J shed 2 bases, and the junction held 5 bases outside the gene matches. CDR3 size: 14 residues. Whole-study findings and limits: Below-median blood TCR clonality before treatment forecast better survival. Clones that were tumor-associated expanded more in the blood of durable-benefit patients at 3 weeks.

Remarks on this clone: Its specificity is not known.

The method was immunoSEQ multiplex PCR; TCRdb's version includes in-frame clones alone and lacks a portion of them. The sample lists tens of thousands of clones; 80% to 90% were seen once. Indicated time point: peripheral blood 6 weeks after treatment start. This sample comprised PBMCs, obtained around atezolizumab (anti-PD-L1) treatment. This receptor was taken from a man aged 80 or over with urothelial cancer. This chain uses TRBV5-1 with TRBJ2-7; TRBD1 agrees at 9 bases. This chain's CDR3 is CASRTGTGTYEQYF. The DNA for the CDR3 is TGCGCCAGCAGAACCGGGACAGGGACCTACGAGCAGTACTTC.